A selection of T cell receptor beta chains follows, all from one sample in a study of blood T cell repertoires in COVID-19. Assay used: immunoSEQ multiplex PCR; TCRdb lists only in-frame clones, some missing. The data contain about 200,000 clones, around 75% of them singletons. The sample consisted of peripheral blood. These receptors came from a middle-aged woman with COVID-19, enrolled during active disease. Both conserved end residues are part of each CDR3. A D gene is named only where the DNA matches it firmly. Clone size is given for some rows only: seen once, a few or many times, or a class if the clone is expanded.

size	V	D	J	DNA	CDR3
few	TRBV30	NA	TRBJ2-7	TGTGCCTGGAGCCTTCTATGGGAGCAGTACTTC	CAWSLLWEQYF
NA	TRBV5-4	NA	TRBJ2-3	TGTGCCAGCAGCTTCGCGGGCGCAGATACGCAGTATTTT	CASSFAGADTQYF
NA	TRBV14	NA	TRBJ2-7	TGTGCCAGCAGCCCTTGGACAGACTACGAGCAGTACTTC	CASSPWTDYEQYF
NA	TRBV3-1/TRBV3-2	NA	TRBJ1-3	TGTGCCAGCAGCCAGAGCTCTGGAAACACCATATATTTT	CASSQSSGNTIYF
NA	TRBV5-1	TRBD2	TRBJ2-3	TGCGCCAGCAGCTTGGGGGGGACTAGCGGGAGCGCAGATACGCAGTATTTT	CASSLGGTSGSADTQYF
once	TRBV19	NA	TRBJ2-2	TGTGCCAGTAGTGGGCTAGCGTACACCGGGGAGCTGTTTTTT	CASSGLAYTGELFF
NA	TRBV29-1	TRBD2	TRBJ2-1	TGCAGCTCCAGCCCCGGGACTAGTATAGGCCCCGGGTTCTTC	CSSSPGTSIGPGFF
NA	TRBV4-1	NA	TRBJ2-6	TGCGCCAGCAGCCAAGATCGGGAACCTGGGGCCAACGTCCTGACTTTC	CASSQDREPGANVLTF
few	TRBV7-8	NA	TRBJ1-6	TGTGCCAGCAGCTTAGTCGGGGGTACGGACCGCCATAATTCACCCCTCCACTTT	CASSLVGGTDRHNSPLHF
many	TRBV11-3	TRBD1	TRBJ1-1	TGTGCCAGCAGCGCGTACGGGACAGGGGAAGCTTTCTTT	CASSAYGTGEAFF
NA	TRBV2	NA	TRBJ2-5	TGTGCCAGCAGTGGGTTAGCCTGGGAGACCCAGTACTTC	CASSGLAWETQYF
NA	TRBV6-5	TRBD2	TRBJ2-3	TGTGCCAGCAGGAGGACTAGCGGCACAGATACGCAGTATTTT	CASRRTSGTDTQYF
once	TRBV5-5	NA	TRBJ1-2	TGTGCCAGCAGCTTGTCCCAGGGCCTTGCGGGGGACACCTTC	CASSLSQGLAGDTF
NA	TRBV30	NA	TRBJ2-6	TGTGCCTGGACAGGGGGGAGCTCTGGGGCCAACGTCCTGACTTTC	CAWTGGSSGANVLTF
once	TRBV4-3	NA	TRBJ1-2	TGCGCCAGCAGCCAAGGGGTGGAGGGTGGCTATGGCTACACCTTC	CASSQGVEGGYGYTF
NA	TRBV7-2	TRBD2	TRBJ2-1	TGTGCCAGCAGCCTCCGACTAGCGGGGGGGCCGACGTGGTTCTTC	CASSLRLAGGPTWFF
many	TRBV19	TRBD1	TRBJ1-3	TGTGCCAGTAGTACCCCGGGACAGTACCTCTCTGGAAACACCATATATTTT	CASSTPGQYLSGNTIYF
NA	TRBV5-4	TRBD2	TRBJ2-3	TGTGCCAGCAGCTTGCGACTAGCGGAAACAGATACGCAGTATTTT	CASSLRLAETDTQYF
NA	TRBV10-3	TRBD2	TRBJ2-7	TGTGCCATCAGCCGGACTAGCGGGAGATACTCCTACGAGCAGTACTTC	CAISRTSGRYSYEQYF
few	TRBV6-5	TRBD1	TRBJ1-6	TGTGCCAGCAGTTATTGGGGGACAGGGAGGGTCGCACCCCTCCACTTT	CASSYWGTGRVAPLHF
NA	TRBV30	NA	TRBJ1-4	TGTGCCTGGAGCGGTCTACAGCCAAATGAAAAACTGTTTTTT	CAWSGLQPNEKLFF
NA	TRBV27	TRBD1	TRBJ2-2	TGTGCCAGCAGTTCCTCCCGTCGACAGGGTGCGGCCGGGGAGCTGTTTTTT	CASSSSRRQGAAGELFF
NA	TRBV5-1	TRBD2	TRBJ2-1	TGCGCCAGCAGCTTGGAACTAGCGGCTTCCTACAATGAGCAGTTCTTC	CASSLELAASYNEQFF
once	TRBV7-2	NA	TRBJ2-2	TGTGCCAGCAGCTTAGTCCCCCCCGCCCAGACCGGGGAGCTGTTTTTT	CASSLVPPAQTGELFF
NA	TRBV9	TRBD2	TRBJ2-1	TGTGCCAGCAGCATGACTAGCGGGGTGAATGAGCAGTTCTTC	CASSMTSGVNEQFF
NA	TRBV2	NA	TRBJ1-5	TGTGCCAGCAGTGTCCTCTCCACCTACGGGGGAGGGCAGCCCCAGCATTTT	CASSVLSTYGGGQPQHF
few	TRBV5-1	TRBD1	TRBJ2-5	TGCGCCAGCAGCTTGGGACAGGGCCAAGAGACCCAGTACTTC	CASSLGQGQETQYF
NA	TRBV5-4	NA	TRBJ2-7	TGTGCCAGCCGGAGGGGAACGGCCTACGAGCAGTACTTC	CASRRGTAYEQYF
NA	TRBV5-1	TRBD2	TRBJ2-3	TGCGCCAGCAGCTTGCCGGCGGGAGGTCAAGATACGCAGTATTTT	CASSLPAGGQDTQYF
NA	TRBV19	TRBD1	TRBJ2-3	TGTGCCAGCCAGCAGGGGGCCGACGGGACGCAGTATTTT	CASQQGADGTQYF
NA	TRBV6-5	TRBD2	TRBJ2-7	TGTGCCAGCAGGACTAGCGGAGCCTACGAGCAGTACTTC	CASRTSGAYEQYF
NA	TRBV2	NA	TRBJ2-2	TGTGCCAGCATGGAGGGATGGGGCACCGGGGAGCTGTTTTTT	CASMEGWGTGELFF
NA	TRBV4-2	NA	TRBJ2-7	TGTGCCAGCAGCCAATCCTCGGCGGAGGGGCAGTACTTC	CASSQSSAEGQYF
NA	TRBV18	TRBD2	TRBJ2-4	TGTGCCAGCTCACCCCGCAGCGGGGGCCCTTTGGGAGAAAACATTCAGTACTTC	CASSPRSGGPLGENIQYF
NA	TRBV7-9	NA	TRBJ1-2	TGTGCCAGCAGCCGCTCCCCCACACCCGTCAACTATGGCTACACCTTC	CASSRSPTPVNYGYTF
NA	TRBV18	TRBD1	TRBJ2-2	TGTGCCAGCTCTCCGCAGACAGGGACCGCCAGCGGGGAGCTGTTTTTT	CASSPQTGTASGELFF
NA	TRBV12-5	NA	TRBJ2-2	TGTGCTAGTGGTTTGCTGATAGCGAGAGGGGAGCTGTTTTTT	CASGLLIARGELFF
NA	TRBV7-9	NA	TRBJ2-6	TGTGCCAGCAGCTTAGCGGGGGGTTTCTCTGGGGCCAACGTCCTGACTTTC	CASSLAGGFSGANVLTF
NA	TRBV24-1	TRBD2	TRBJ2-5	TGTGCCACCAGTGATTCTCTAGCGGGAGAGACCCAGTACTTC	CATSDSLAGETQYF
NA	TRBV9	TRBD2	TRBJ2-1	TGTGCCAGCAGCGTATCCTCGGGGACTAGCGGGGGGGCGGCATACAATGAGCAGTTCTTC	CASSVSSGTSGGAAYNEQFF
NA	TRBV10-3	NA	TRBJ2-7	TGTGCCATCAGTGATTACCCCGGGAGCATACAGACCTTATCCTACGAGCAGTACTTC	CAISDYPGSIQTLSYEQYF
NA	TRBV5-4	TRBD1	TRBJ2-5	TGTGCCAGCAGCCCGGACAGGGATGAGACCCAGTACTTC	CASSPDRDETQYF
NA	TRBV29-1	TRBD2	TRBJ2-1	TGCAGCGTTGAAGATCTTGGCGGGAGGGCGAATGAGCAGTTCTTC	CSVEDLGGRANEQFF
NA	TRBV25-1	TRBD1	TRBJ2-3	TGTGCCAGCAGTGACCAGGGGGCCAGCACAGATACGCAGTATTTT	CASSDQGASTDTQYF
NA	TRBV9	NA	TRBJ1-2	TGTGCCAGCAGCGTACAGGGAATGGGTGGCTACACCTTC	CASSVQGMGGYTF
NA	TRBV6-4	TRBD2	TRBJ2-7	TGTGCCAGCAGTAGACTAGCGGGGACCTCCTACGAGCAGTACTTC	CASSRLAGTSYEQYF
NA	TRBV6-5	NA	TRBJ1-2	TGTGCCAGCGCCCTCGAGGTATCCTATGGCTACACCTTC	CASALEVSYGYTF
NA	TRBV2	TRBD1	TRBJ2-1	TGTGCCAGCAGTCCGGACAGGGGTAGGAACAATGAGCAGTTCTTC	CASSPDRGRNNEQFF
once	TRBV6-6	TRBD1	TRBJ1-3	TGTGCCAGCAGTTTCGACAGGGCCTCTGGAAACACCATATATTTT	CASSFDRASGNTIYF
few	TRBV4-1	TRBD2	TRBJ2-1	TGCGCCAGCAGGACTAGCGGGAGCTCCTACAATGAGCAGTTCTTC	CASRTSGSSYNEQFF
NA	TRBV7-2	TRBD2	TRBJ2-1	TGTGCCAGCAGCTCGCTAGCGGGATATGCCAATGAGCAGTTCTTC	CASSSLAGYANEQFF